This paragraph reports one T cell receptor (beta chain). Its specificity is unknown. The sample comes from a study of cytomegalovirus exposure and HLA in healthy donors. Turning to the study itself: HLA-typed donors were the source of about 85 million unique TCRs held in an early data release. Falling in the Caucasian-associated ancestry cluster were approximately 86% of 350 to 400 genotyped donors. Broader study findings: After further analysis at a later stage, some 15,000 TCR beta sequences were associated with HLA alleles at 0.05 false discovery rate. Across all donors, roughly uniform sequencing depth was an assumption of the presence/absence analyses.

PCR was performed using 60 Vbeta and 13 Jbeta primers. The assay was immunoSEQ multiplex PCR, and TCRdb's table has in-frame clones only and misses some. Across 140,000 to 150,000 clones, the top ten clones capture approximately 1% of the sample. The source is a male donor in good health and CMV-seronegative. Sequencing was carried out using PBMCs.

The CDR3 DNA sequence: TGTGCCAGCAGCGCAAGGAGCGGGGAGGGGCCTGTGACCTTC. Encoded protein: CASSARSGEGPVTF. V and J are TRBV6-4 and TRBJ1-2, with D maybe TRBD1 (5 bases). Germline V gene data show CDR1 as MRHNA and CDR2 as SNTAGT. The ends were cut back, 6 bases at V and 14 bases at J, with 25 bases in the middle. The CDR3 extends over 14 amino acids.